This record looks at one T cell receptor beta chain sequence and its context. This CDR3 is built from 13 residues. The V gene's germline CDR1 is SGHRS and CDR2 YFSETQ. V was pared by 0 bases and J by 12 bases, with 15 bases between. These data belong to a study of technical replicates of blood from several donors. The protocol was immunoSEQ multiplex PCR, while the TCRdb copy is restricted to in-frame clones and leaves out a portion. The repertoire has 80,000 or so clones, around 94% of them found once; the top ten carry 0.35% to 0.4%. This receptor was identified in a human donor in good health. The chain carries TRBV5-1 and TRBJ1-1, with no clear D. The sample taken for sequencing was T cells isolated from PBMCs. The CDR3 protein is CASSLAIEGVTFF. CDR3 sequence (DNA): TGCGCCAGCAGCTTGGCCATAGAGGGTGTGACTTTCTTT.